The 5 T cell receptor beta chains below were found in one sample sequenced in a study of OX40 agonist ivuxolimab in advanced cancers. TCRdb keeps only in-frame clones here, not all; method: immunoSEQ multiplex PCR. The table includes tens of thousands of clones, roughly 86% detected once. This specimen was CD4+ or CD8+ T cells sorted from blood, taken in a trial of the OX40 agonist ivuxolimab. Receptors were obtained from an adult with an advanced solid tumor such as melanoma, head and neck, liver or kidney cancer.

J is TRBJ1-6 and V is TRBV21-1. TRBV21-1 is a documented pseudogene. The CDR3 runs 15 residues. DNA for the CDR3: TGTGCCAGCAGCAAAGGAAGGAGGTTGGATTCACCCCTCCACTTT. Translated, it gives CASSKGRRLDSPLHF.

The rearrangement links TRBV27 to TRBJ2-7; 7 bases align to TRBD1. The CDR3 covers 13 residues. After removal of 10 bases from V and 3 bases from J, the junction contained 9 bases not matched to a gene. Germline lookup yields CDR1 MNHEY and CDR2 SMNVEV (reference sequence). DNA for the CDR3: TGTGCCACGGCGACAGGGAATATCTACGAGCAGTACTTC. As protein: CATATGNIYEQYF.

This clone was recorded once. This chain links TRBV4-1 with TRBJ1-1, with D unclear. CDR3 length: 12 residues. The V gene's germline CDR1 is MGHRA and CDR2 YSYEKL. With 2 bases removed from V and 6 bases from J, the gap between germline ends came to 7 bases. The CDR3 DNA is TGCGCCAGCAGCCAAAGCGTGGCTGAAGCTTTCTTT. Translation gives CASSQSVAEAFF.

This clone was seen just once. In DNA form, the CDR3 reads TGTGCCAGCAGCTTGGACAGGGGGCTTAGTCAGCCCCAGCATTTT. Its translation: CASSLDRGLSQPQHF. V is TRBV5-4 and J is TRBJ1-5; 9 positions match TRBD1. The CDR3 has 15 residues. The germline gives CDR1 SGHNT, CDR2 YYREEE (reference sequence). The V gene end was trimmed by 0 bases and the J gene end by 6 bases; junction bases not matched to a gene: 4.

This clone was picked up one time. J is TRBJ2-3 and V is TRBV7-7, with a possible D match to TRBD2 (5 bases). This CDR3 is built from 13 residues. The V gene's germline CDR1 is SSHAT and CDR2 FNYEAQ (reference sequence). V dropped 1 base and J dropped 5 bases, with 7 bases sitting between them. The CDR3 here is CASSLVAGDTQYF. CDR3 DNA sequence: TGTGCCAGCAGCTTAGTTGCGGGAGATACGCAGTATTTT.